These 21 T cell receptor beta chains originate from one sample sequenced in a study of T cell clonality in common variable immunodeficiency. The data were produced by immunoSEQ multiplex PCR, yet TCRdb's version contains in-frame clones alone and is incomplete. The sample contains around 32,000 clones, none of them singletons. Material for sequencing was peripheral blood mononuclear cells. Receptor source: a person aged 18-69 years in good health.

This clone was picked up many times. Coverage ceases 3 residues before the CDR3 finishes, and the germline J gene fills in the end. This chain joins TRBV11-2 and TRBJ2-5; 8 positions agree with TRBD1. The germline CDR1 and CDR2 sequences are SGHAT and FQNNGV. This CDR3 contains 15 residues. V shed 0 bases and J 5 bases; nucleotides not matched to a gene: 5. The DNA read from the CDR3 is TGTGCCAGCAGCTTAGACAGGGGGCGGGTGGAGACC. Its protein product is CASSLDRGRVET. From start to end, the CDR3 is CASSLDRGRVETQYF.

This clone was picked up many times. The sequence runs out 3 residues before the end of the CDR3; the remainder is reconstructed from the germline J gene. The genes are TRBV5-1 and TRBJ2-6, with a tentative D call TRBD2 (6 bases). Deletions cut 2 bases from V and 1 base from J, with 10 bases between. The CDR3 extends over 16 amino acids. Germline assignment: CDR1 SGHRS and CDR2 YFSETQ. The CDR3: CASSFRGGSGANVLTF. The sequenced part of the CDR3 DNA is TGCGCCAGCAGCTTTCGGGGAGGTTCTGGGGCCAACGTC. Supplemented by reference TRBV5-1 and TRBJ2-6, the full variable domain reads KAGVTQTPRYLIKTRGQQVTLSCSPISGHRSVSWYQQTPGQGLQFLFEYFSETQRNKGNFPGRFSGRQFSNSRSEMNVSTLELGDSALYLCASSFRGGSGANVLTFGAGSRLTVL.

This clone was counted ten times or more. The sequenced fragment ends 3 residues before the CDR3 boundary, so the rest is inferred from the germline J gene. The chain has TRBV4-2 and TRBJ1-3; 8 positions match TRBD1. Trimming removed 2 bases from V and 2 bases from J; junction bases left unmatched: 2. Germline CDR1 and CDR2: LGHNA and YNFKEQ. CDR3 length equals 15 residues. The sequenced CDR3 bases are TGTGCCAGCAGCCAACAGGGGGCGGCTGGAAACACC. Protein sequence: CASSQQGAAGNT. The whole CDR3 protein reads CASSQQGAAGNTIYF.

This clone appeared many times. Read coverage stops 3 residues before the CDR3 terminus; the germline J gene supplies the remainder. The chain uses TRBV12-5 and TRBJ2-2, with D possibly being TRBD1 or TRBD2 (5 bases each). In germline, CDR1 is LGHNT, CDR2 FRNRAP. V was pared by 8 bases and J by 5 bases, with 18 bases between. The CDR3 is 15 residues long. The CDR3 here is CASRLGPGVTGELFF. CDR3 DNA, as far as it was read: TGTGCTAGTAGGTTGGGACCCGGGGTAACCGGGGAG.

In its sample, this clone was seen many times. Sequencing ends 3 residues short of the CDR3 end; the germline J gene provides the rest. This rearrangement joins TRBV30 to TRBJ1-6; the D gene is possibly TRBD1 (6 bases). Germline-derived CDR1 and CDR2 are GTSNPN and SVGIG (reference sequence). The CDR3 is made up of 15 amino acids. Deletions cut 3 bases from V and 4 bases from J, with 13 bases between. The CDR3 DNA, read in part, is TGTGCCTGGAGGCTCACCGGGACATATAATTCACCC. Protein: CAWRLTGTYNSP. The whole CDR3 is CAWRLTGTYNSPLHF.

The sample holds many counts of this clone. The read terminates 3 residues ahead of where the CDR3 ends, so the germline J gene completes it. The chain has TRBV4-1 and TRBJ1-6; D is unresolved. The length of the CDR3 is 14 residues. CDR1 and CDR2 (germline): MGHRA, YSYEKL. V was shortened by 3 bases and J by 10 bases, with 13 bases between the two germline ends. This CDR3 is CASSQRQEGSPLHF. The part of the CDR3 DNA that was read is TGCGCCAGCAGCCAGAGGCAGGAAGGATCACCC.

This clone was picked up many times. The read terminates 3 residues ahead of where the CDR3 ends, so the germline J gene completes it. The rearrangement joins TRBV5-1 to TRBJ2-1; 10 bases are a match to TRBD2. The CDR3 loop spans 17 amino acids. CDR1 SGHRS and CDR2 YFSETQ come from the germline V gene. V was pared by 4 bases and J by 0 bases, with 7 bases of the junction left unmatched. The part of the CDR3 DNA that was read is TGCGCCAGCAGCGTCATAGCGGGAGGTAGCTCCTACAATGAG. This gives the protein CASSVIAGGSSYNE. The whole CDR3 region reads CASSVIAGGSSYNEQFF.

This clone was seen at least ten times. Sequencing ends 3 residues short of the CDR3 end; the germline J gene provides the rest. The chain joins TRBV5-1 to TRBJ2-2; D unclear. V was trimmed by 0 bases and J by 2 bases, leaving 5 bases between them. The V gene's germline CDR1 is SGHRS and CDR2 YFSETQ. There are 14 residues in the CDR3. CDR3 sequence reads: CASSLVTNTGELFF. The DNA read from the CDR3 is TGCGCCAGCAGCTTGGTCACAAACACCGGGGAG.

The sample holds many counts of this clone. The CDR3 is cut off 3 residues early in the read; its end comes from the germline J gene. The rearrangement joins TRBV5-1 to TRBJ2-2; 9 bases match TRBD2. Unmatched junction bases numbered 1, after V lost 4 bases and J lost 0 bases. CDR1 and CDR2 (germline): SGHRS, YFSETQ. The CDR3 sequence is 15 residues long. CDR3 in amino acids: CASSRLAANTGELFF. Incomplete CDR3 DNA: TGCGCCAGCAGCCGACTAGCGGCGAACACCGGGGAG.

Many counts were recorded for this clone. The CDR3 loop is CASSLDRGPNEQYF. CDR3 bases read: TGCGCCAGCAGCTTGGACAGGGGGCCCAACGAG. The gene calls are TRBV5-1 and TRBJ2-7; 9 bases are a match to TRBD1. The CDR3 extends 3 residues past the end of the read, so its final part is completed from the germline J gene. Unmatched junction bases numbered 3, after V lost 0 bases and J lost 5 bases. CDR3 length: 14 amino acids. Germline values: CDR1 SGHRS, CDR2 YFSETQ.

This clone was counted ten times or more. The missing CDR3 end, 3 residues past where the read stops, is filled in from the germline J gene. The gene calls are TRBV20-1 and TRBJ1-3; the D gene is possibly TRBD1 (5 bases). Trimming pared 5 bases from V and 4 bases from J, leaving 9 bases between. This CDR3 is built from 12 residues. Germline CDR1 DFQATT, CDR2 SNEGSKA (reference sequence). Partial CDR3 DNA: TGCAGTGCTCGGGGGGTCGGAAACACC. Translation gives CSARGVGNT. Given in full, the CDR3 is CSARGVGNTIYF.

This clone was seen at least ten times. Read data end 3 residues before the CDR3 end; the end is taken from the germline J gene. This chain links TRBV18 with TRBJ2-2, with D maybe TRBD1 (5 bases). The ends were cut back, 3 bases at V and 7 bases at J, with 15 bases in the middle. The CDR3 length is 15 residues. CDR1 is KGHSH and CDR2 is LQKENI in the germline V gene. CDR3 DNA (partial): TGTGCCAGCTCACCCGGACATATCCAAAACGGGGAG. Its translation: CASSPGHIQNGE. In full, the CDR3 is CASSPGHIQNGELFF.

The sample holds many counts of this clone. The read ends 3 residues before the CDR3 terminus; that terminus is restored from the germline J gene. The genes are TRBV20-1 and TRBJ2-3; TRBD1 matches at 10 bases. The CDR3 length is 14 residues. Germline CDR1 DFQATT, CDR2 SNEGSKA (reference sequence). Trimming at V came to 5 bases and at J to 3 bases, leaving 5 bases not matched to a gene. CDR3 region: CSAPGQGGTDTQYF. CDR3 DNA (partial): TGCAGTGCTCCTGGACAGGGGGGAACAGATACG.

There are many counts of this clone. The read ends 3 residues before the CDR3 terminus; that terminus is restored from the germline J gene. V and J are TRBV5-1 and TRBJ2-3, with D perhaps matching TRBD1 (6 bases). The CDR3 has 17 amino acids. V lost 2 bases, J lost 0 bases, and 16 bases lay in between. From germline, CDR1 is SGHRS and CDR2 YFSETQ. CDR3 in amino acids: CASSLDQTGSSTDTQYF. The CDR3 bases that were read are TGCGCCAGCAGCTTAGACCAGACAGGTTCTAGCACAGATACG.

The sample holds many counts of this clone. The CDR3 goes on 3 residues after the read ends, and that part is filled in from the germline J gene. The chain couples TRBV6-1 to TRBJ1-1, with D unclear. CDR3 length: 12 residues. Per the germline V gene, CDR1 is MNHNS and CDR2 is SASEGT. CDR3 residues: CASSGQGSEAFF. CDR3 DNA, as far as it was read: TGTGCCAGCAGTGGGCAAGGGTCGGAA.

In this sample, this clone turned up many times. Coverage ceases 3 residues before the CDR3 finishes, and the germline J gene fills in the end. V gene TRBV20-1 combines with J gene TRBJ2-7, with no clear D. The CDR3 runs 14 residues. Trimming cost V 0 bases and J 1 base, with 10 bases left between them. Germline V gene sequence: CDR1 DFQATT, CDR2 SNEGSKA (reference sequence). The CDR3 region is CSARDPTYSYEQYF. CDR3 DNA, as far as it was read: TGCAGTGCTAGAGACCCCACTTATTCCTACGAG.

This clone was recorded at least ten times. The DNA ends 3 residues before the CDR3 does, and the rest of the CDR3 is filled in from the germline J gene. The chain employs TRBV19 and TRBJ2-7, with no clear D. The CDR3 runs 15 residues. V dropped 0 bases and J dropped 5 bases, with 14 bases sitting between them. The germline V gene encodes CDR1 LNHDA and CDR2 SQIVND (reference sequence). CDR3 DNA, as far as it was read: TGTGCCAGTAGTATAGATATCGCGGCTTTGGACGAG. Translating it yields CASSIDIAALDE. The entire CDR3 reads CASSIDIAALDEQYF.

This clone appeared a few times. The read gets to within 3 residues of the CDR3 end, and the germline J gene fills in the rest. V is TRBV7-2 and J is TRBJ1-2; TRBD1 agrees at 7 bases. The CDR3 totals 12 residues. The germline gives CDR1 SGHTA, CDR2 FQGNSA. The CDR3 here is CASGTETDTYTF. The sequenced part of the CDR3 DNA is TGTGCCAGCGGGACAGAAACAGATACC.

Comments on this clone: The read falls 3 residues short of the CDR3 end, and the missing part is taken from the germline J gene. The chain has TRBV7-3 and TRBJ2-3, with D perhaps matching TRBD1 (7 bases). CDR3 length equals 13 residues. Per the germline V gene, CDR1 is SGHTA and CDR2 is FQGTGA. The CDR3 is CASSRGGREPQYF. The part of the CDR3 DNA that was read is TGTGCCAGCAGCCGAGGGGGCCGGGAGCCG.

This clone occurred many times. The missing CDR3 end, 3 residues past where the read stops, is filled in from the germline J gene. The genes are TRBV7-8 and TRBJ2-1; 8 bases fit TRBD1. This CDR3 region has 12 residues. In germline, CDR1 is SGHVS, CDR2 FQNEAQ. V lost 5 bases to trimming and J lost 9 bases; unmatched junction nucleotides: 3. The CDR3 here is CASSPQGAEQFF. CDR3 DNA (partial): TGTGCCAGCAGCCCCCAGGGGGCTGAG.

Points on this clone: The missing CDR3 end, 3 residues past where the read stops, is filled in from the germline J gene. J is TRBJ2-3 and V is TRBV2; no clear D gene. Germline V gives CDR1 SNHLY, CDR2 FYNNEI. The CDR3 is 16 amino acids. The V gene lost 4 bases and the J gene lost 4 bases, with 18 bases spanning the gap. The CDR3 sequence is CASSGGGSPSADTQYF. CDR3 DNA, as far as it was read: TGTGCCAGCAGTGGCGGCGGCTCTCCCTCCGCAGATACG.